Following are 32 T cell receptor beta chains from one sample sequenced in a study of blood T cell repertoires in COVID-19 (dated by TCRdb to about 2020). Receptor libraries were prepared by the immunoSEQ multiplex PCR assay. Imported from immuneACCESS, the table was reduced by TCRdb to in-frame sequences with V and J called. These copies leave out some clones; in studies compared against another copy, an unresolved V gene accounts for under half, and the cause of the remainder is not known. This sample is represented by roughly 210,000 clones; 80% to 90% of them were singletons. The ten largest clones capture 8% to 11% of the sample. The material sequenced was peripheral blood. Receptors were obtained from a woman older than 75 with COVID-19, enrolled during active disease.

The chain joins TRBV19 to TRBJ2-2, with D uncertain. The CDR3 totals 16 residues. V was shortened by 1 base and J by 3 bases, with 12 bases between the two germline ends. Germline values: CDR1 LNHDA, CDR2 SQIVND (reference sequence). The CDR3 loop reads CASSIASGADTGELFF. Written as DNA, the CDR3 is TGTGCCAGTAGTATAGCTTCGGGTGCGGACACCGGGGAGCTGTTTTTT.

This rearrangement joins TRBV18 to TRBJ1-1; TRBD1 matches at 7 bases. Germline trimming cut 5 bases from V and 1 base from J; bases unmatched to any gene: 10. The germline CDR1 and CDR2 sequences are KGHSH and LQKENI. The CDR3 length is 16 residues. The DNA for the CDR3 is TGTGCCAGCTCATCAAGCACCGGGACAGCGAACACTGAAGCTTTCTTT. Its translation: CASSSSTGTANTEAFF.

This chain connects TRBV5-1 to TRBJ1-1; D not certain. V was pared by 3 bases and J by 1 base, with 13 bases between. Germline V lookup: CDR1 SGHRS, CDR2 YFSETQ. The CDR3 sequence is 15 residues long. The chain's CDR3 is CASSSGWEGNTEAFF. The CDR3 DNA sequence: TGCGCCAGCAGCTCGGGGTGGGAAGGGAACACTGAAGCTTTCTTT.

This chain joins TRBV6-1 and TRBJ1-2; weak D call: TRBD1 (6 bases). CDR1 MNHNS and CDR2 SASEGT come from the germline V gene. The V and J ends lost 2 bases and 3 bases respectively, with 13 bases between them. The CDR3 has 15 residues. The CDR3 coding sequence is TGTGCCAGCAGTGAATTGGACAGATTAGACTATGGCTACACCTTC. Translation gives CASSELDRLDYGYTF.

The gene calls are TRBV24-1 and TRBJ2-1; D is unclear. Germline V gene data show CDR1 as KGHDR and CDR2 as SFDVKD. This CDR3 region has 12 residues. V lost 5 bases, J lost 10 bases, and 11 bases lay in between. In nucleotides, the CDR3 is TGTGCCACCAGTGCTGTTTATGGCGAGCAGTTCTTC. It specifies CATSAVYGEQFF.

This sequence joins TRBV7-8 and TRBJ2-1, with a weak D call TRBD1 (6 bases). The CDR3 consists of 16 residues. Germline V gives CDR1 SGHVS, CDR2 FQNEAQ. V was cut by 6 bases and J by 0 bases, with 15 bases left in between. In nucleotides, the CDR3 is TGTGCCAGCAGACTCACCGACAGGCCCTCCTACAATGAGCAGTTCTTC. Translation gives CASRLTDRPSYNEQFF.

V gene TRBV4-2 combines with J gene TRBJ2-5; 8 bases are shared with TRBD1. With 1 base clipped from V and 4 bases from J, the junction kept 2 bases outside the gene matches. CDR1 and CDR2 (germline): LGHNA, YNFKEQ. The CDR3 is made up of 14 amino acids. The DNA of the CDR3 is TGTGCCAGCAGCCAAGGGACAGGGTTAGAGACCCAGTACTTC. It translates to CASSQGTGLETQYF.

The chain is built from TRBV5-4 and TRBJ2-3; the D is unclear. Deletions cut 2 bases from V and 3 bases from J, with 4 bases between. CDR3 size: 12 residues. CDR1 SGHNT and CDR2 YYREEE come from the germline V gene (reference sequence). CDR3 residues: CASSFSTDTQYF. The CDR3 coding sequence is TGTGCCAGCAGCTTTTCGACAGATACGCAGTATTTT.

The rearrangement joins TRBV9 to TRBJ2-1, with 7 positions matching TRBD1. There are 15 residues in the CDR3. Looked up from germline, CDR1 is SGDLS and CDR2 is YYNGEE. J lost 0 bases, V lost 4 bases, and 4 bases had no gene match. CDR3 sequence (DNA): TGTGCCAGCAGCCCCGGGACAGTCTCCTACAATGAGCAGTTCTTC. Translating gives CASSPGTVSYNEQFF.

The chain joins TRBV6-6 to TRBJ1-5; D possibly corresponds to TRBD1 (6 bases). CDR3 size: 14 residues. V lost 2 bases, J lost 5 bases, and 10 bases lay in between. Germline CDR1 and CDR2: MNHNY and SVGAGI (reference sequence). The DNA for the CDR3 is TGTGCCAGCAGTTACATAGGGGGGGATCAGCCCCAGCATTTT. Translating it yields CASSYIGGDQPQHF.

The genes are TRBV6-5 and TRBJ1-2, with D unclear. The germline V and J ends were trimmed by 0 bases and 0 bases, with 11 bases remaining between them. This CDR3 contains 16 residues. CDR1 and CDR2 from the germline V gene are MNHEY and SVGAGI. The chain's CDR3 is CASSYSSSTPNYGYTF. The CDR3 region has the DNA TGTGCCAGCAGTTACTCGTCTAGCACACCTAACTATGGCTACACCTTC.

CDR3 in amino acids: CASSIDRVGEQYV. DNA of the CDR3: TGTGCCAGCAGCATAGACAGGGTGGGCGAGCAGTACGTC. This chain uses TRBV6-5 with TRBJ2-7; TRBD1 matches at 7 bases. Unmatched junction bases numbered 8, after V lost 6 bases and J lost 6 bases. CDR3 size: 13 residues. Germline assignment: CDR1 MNHEY and CDR2 SVGAGI.

The chain uses TRBV30 and TRBJ1-3, with a possible D match to TRBD1 (6 bases). The germline CDR1 and CDR2 sequences are GTSNPN and SVGIG (reference sequence). V lost 2 bases and J 4 bases, leaving 9 bases between the germline ends. The CDR3 is 13 residues long. The CDR3 loop reads CAWSPGTGNTIYF. The CDR3 DNA sequence: TGTGCCTGGAGTCCCGGGACAGGAAACACCATATATTTT.

This chain joins TRBV30 and TRBJ1-6, with D unresolved. Germline values: CDR1 GTSNPN, CDR2 SVGIG (reference sequence). The length of the CDR3 is 16 residues. V lost 5 bases and J 5 bases, leaving 19 bases between the germline ends. The CDR3 region is CAWSLAGFSNNSPLHF. The CDR3, as DNA: TGTGCCTGGTCATTAGCGGGATTCTCGAATAATTCACCCCTCCACTTT. The complete variable domain, with remaining parts taken from reference TRBV30 and TRBJ1-6, reads SQTIHQWPATLVQPVGSPLSLECTVEGTSNPNLYWYRQAAGRGLQLLFYSVGIGQISSEVPQNLSASRPQDRQFILSSKKLLLSDSGFYLCAWSLAGFSNNSPLHFGNGTRLTVT.

The gene calls are TRBV6-1 and TRBJ1-2, with D uncertain. Germline CDR1 MNHNS, CDR2 SASEGT. There are 12 residues in the CDR3. V was clipped by 2 bases and J by 8 bases, with 9 bases between them. CDR3 sequence (DNA): TGTGCCAGCAGTGAAACGTTCGGGGGCTACACCTTC. Amino acid sequence: CASSETFGGYTF.

As DNA, the CDR3 is TGTGCCAGCAGCCAATGGTCAGGAAACTATGGCTACACCTTC. Its protein is CASSQWSGNYGYTF. The chain employs TRBV3-1 (or the pseudogene TRBV3-2) and TRBJ1-2; no clear D. The CDR3 is made up of 14 amino acids. Germline loops: CDR1 LGHDT, CDR2 YNNKEL (reference sequence). Trimming pared 2 bases from V and 2 bases from J, leaving 9 bases between.

The chain carries TRBV9 and TRBJ1-6; the D is unclear. Trimming took 0 bases from V and 7 from J, leaving 11 bases between them. The CDR3 covers 15 residues. Germline loops: CDR1 SGDLS, CDR2 YYNGEE. As DNA, the CDR3 is TGTGCCAGCAGCGTAGCGGGTCCGCAAAATTCACCCCTCCACTTT. This codes for CASSVAGPQNSPLHF.

V and J are TRBV24-1 and TRBJ2-7, with 8 bases fitting TRBD1. The V segment lost 3 bases and the J segment 5 bases; nucleotides outside the gene matches: 8. The length of the CDR3 is 15 residues. CDR1 and CDR2 from the germline V gene are KGHDR and SFDVKD. CDR3 loop: CATSDPTGGYDEQYF. The CDR3 DNA is TGTGCCACCAGTGATCCAACAGGGGGGTACGACGAGCAGTACTTC.

V is TRBV5-8 and J is TRBJ2-2, with 10 bases lining up with TRBD2. The CDR3 has 15 amino acids. The germline gives CDR1 SGHTS, CDR2 YDEGEE. Losses at the gene ends were 4 bases for V and 3 bases for J; bases not matched to a gene: 3. The CDR3 nucleotides read TGTGCCAGCAGCCTAGCGGGGGTCTACACCGGGGAGCTGTTTTTT. Amino acid sequence: CASSLAGVYTGELFF.

V is TRBV2 and J is TRBJ2-1; perhaps TRBD2 as D (6 bases). V was shortened by 8 bases and J by 1 base, with 9 bases between the two germline ends. There are 13 residues in the CDR3. Germline CDR1 reads SNHLY; CDR2 reads FYNNEI. CDR3 nucleotide sequence: TGTGCCAGCCAGGCGGGGTCCTACAATGAGCAGTTCTTC. It encodes CASQAGSYNEQFF.

The CDR3 coding sequence is TGCGCCAGCAGCCAGGCGCCGGGACTAGCCCATGAGCAGTTCTTC. Translation gives CASSQAPGLAHEQFF. The chain has TRBV4-1 and TRBJ2-1; the match to TRBD2 covers 9 bases. CDR3 length: 15 amino acids. Germline trimming cut 3 bases from V and 8 bases from J; bases unmatched to any gene: 8. In germline, CDR1 is MGHRA, CDR2 YSYEKL.

The rearrangement joins TRBV6-1 to TRBJ1-2, with a weak D call TRBD1 (6 bases). Germline V lookup: CDR1 MNHNS, CDR2 SASEGT. The CDR3 contains 14 residues. The V and J ends lost 2 bases and 5 bases respectively, with 12 bases between them. DNA for the CDR3: TGTGCCAGCAGTGAACAGAGACAGGTGTATGGCTACACCTTC. Translating gives CASSEQRQVYGYTF.

The chain joins TRBV10-3 to TRBJ2-1; 11 nucleotides align to TRBD1. CDR3 length: 15 residues. Germline trimming cut 4 bases from V and 2 bases from J; bases unmatched to any gene: 1. Germline V CDR1 and CDR2: ENHRY, SYGVKD. The CDR3 coding sequence is TGTGCCATCAGTGGGACAGGGGGCGCCTACAATGAGCAGTTCTTC. This codes for CAISGTGGAYNEQFF.

The V call is TRBV5-1, the J call TRBJ2-1, with 12 bases fitting TRBD2. Germline trimming cut 3 bases from V and 0 bases from J; bases unmatched to any gene: 13. Per the germline V gene, CDR1 is SGHRS and CDR2 is YFSETQ. This CDR3 spans 20 amino acids. CDR3 loop: CASSSPAGLAGSSSYNEQFF. The CDR3 nucleotides read TGCGCCAGCAGCTCCCCCGCGGGACTAGCGGGTTCTAGCTCCTACAATGAGCAGTTCTTC.

The V call is TRBV6-2 or TRBV6-3, the J call TRBJ1-5; perhaps TRBD1 as D (5 bases). This CDR3 has 15 residues. Germline V gives CDR1 MNHEY, CDR2 SVGEGT. The V gene lost 6 bases and the J gene lost 7 bases, with 19 bases spanning the gap. The DNA of the CDR3 is TGTGCCAGCAGCCCGCGACCGGGGGTAACGCAGCCCCAGCATTTT. Translated: CASSPRPGVTQPQHF.

The chain couples TRBV19 to TRBJ1-5; D may be TRBD1 (5 bases). The CDR3 loop spans 17 amino acids. The V and J ends lost 3 bases and 2 bases respectively, with 17 bases between them. Germline V lookup: CDR1 LNHDA, CDR2 SQIVND (reference sequence). The CDR3 spells CASSIGRATVGNQPQHF. The CDR3 bases are TGTGCCAGTAGTATCGGCAGGGCCACCGTAGGCAATCAGCCCCAGCATTTT.

The V gene is TRBV27, the J gene TRBJ1-5, with D possibly matching TRBD1 (5 bases). The CDR3 consists of 15 residues. Germline values: CDR1 MNHEY, CDR2 SMNVEV (reference sequence). V gave up 5 bases and J gave up 0 bases, with 11 bases separating them. DNA of the CDR3: TGTGCCAGCAGTCCAGACAGTTATAGCAATCAGCCCCAGCATTTT. Translated: CASSPDSYSNQPQHF.

The rearrangement links TRBV10-2 to TRBJ1-1; D is ambiguous. Trimming removed 7 bases from V and 1 base from J, with 10 bases in between. There are 13 residues in the CDR3. CDR1 WSHSY and CDR2 SAAADI come from the germline V gene. This CDR3 is CASKRSENTEAFF. In DNA form, the CDR3 reads TGCGCCAGCAAACGGTCCGAGAACACTGAAGCTTTCTTT.

V usage is TRBV6-5 and J usage is TRBJ1-3; 12 positions agree with TRBD1. This CDR3 is built from 15 residues. The germline gives CDR1 MNHEY, CDR2 SVGAGI. Trimming at V came to 4 bases and at J to 5 bases, leaving 3 bases not matched to a gene. CDR3 DNA sequence: TGTGCCAGCAGTTCCGGGACAGGGGGCAGAAACACCATATATTTT. Its protein is CASSSGTGGRNTIYF.

About this clone itself: This sample also contains other DNA sequences that code for the same CDR3. The DNA for the CDR3 is TGCAGTGCCGCCCGGGAGACCCAGTACTTC. Encoded protein: CSAARETQYF. This rearrangement joins TRBV20-1 to TRBJ2-5; D remains ambiguous. Looked up from germline, CDR1 is DFQATT and CDR2 is SNEGSKA (reference sequence). The CDR3 covers 10 residues. Trimming took off 6 bases at V and 5 bases at J, with 7 bases between the two ends.

A few counts support this clone. The genes are TRBV11-2 and TRBJ1-4, with 8 bases identical to TRBD1. J lost 5 bases, V lost 2 bases, and 1 base had no gene match. The germline V gene has CDR1 SGHAT and CDR2 FQNNGV. The CDR3 sequence is 14 residues long. The CDR3 bases are TGTGCCAGCAGCTTAAGACAGGGGAATGAAAAACTGTTTTTT. Its protein is CASSLRQGNEKLFF.

The chain couples TRBV6-6 to TRBJ2-3; 10 nucleotides align to TRBD1. Germline CDR1 reads MNHNY; CDR2 reads SVGAGI (reference sequence). V dropped 5 bases and J dropped 4; count of bases not matched to a gene: 9. The CDR3 is 16 amino acids. The CDR3 reads CASSPRQGARSDTQYF. The CDR3 bases are TGTGCCAGCAGTCCGAGACAGGGGGCCAGGTCAGATACGCAGTATTTT.